One and the same sample provided the 31 T cell receptor beta chains below, sequenced in a study of T cells after yellow fever vaccination. TCRdb reprocessed the 5' RACE reads via MiXCR and lists one record per CDR3 protein. The sample has about 500,000 distinct CDR3 sequences, about a sixth seen once; the top ten hold around 16%. Specimen: PBMCs, collected 5 to 6 days after the first yellow fever vaccination. The source is a man between 18 and 35 years old who received the YFV17D yellow fever vaccine.

This rearrangement joins TRBV11-2 to TRBJ2-2; 10 bases fit TRBD2. Germline V gene sequence: CDR1 SGHAT, CDR2 FQNNGV. CDR3 length equals 18 residues. The J segment lost 3 bases and the V segment lost 5 bases, leaving 12 bases of the junction unmatched. CDR3 residues: CASSPRPSGGAYTGELFF. CDR3 DNA: TGTGCCAGCAGCCCCCGCCCGAGCGGGGGGGCCTACACCGGGGAGCTGTTTTTT.

The chain employs TRBV28 and TRBJ1-5; tentative D call: TRBD1 (6 bases). The CDR3 is 13 residues long. Trimming took off 6 bases at V and 6 bases at J, with 12 bases between the two ends. Looked up from germline, CDR1 is MDHEN and CDR2 is SYDVKM. DNA of the CDR3: TGTGCCAGCAGGACAGAACAGGGTCAGCCCCAGCATTTT. It translates to CASRTEQGQPQHF.

The chain carries TRBV7-2 and TRBJ2-3; 8 bases are shared with TRBD2. Germline trimming cut 5 bases from V and 7 bases from J; bases unmatched to any gene: 11. The CDR3 sequence is 15 residues long. Germline values: CDR1 SGHTA, CDR2 FQGNSA. The CDR3 DNA is TGTGCCAGCAGCAAAAAAGCGGGGGAGCAATATACGCAGTATTTT. Its protein is CASSKKAGEQYTQYF.

This clonotype was counted a few times. This rearrangement joins TRBV29-1 to TRBJ1-1; the D gene is possibly TRBD1 (5 bases). The V and J ends lost 4 bases and 2 bases respectively, with 11 bases between them. Germline assignment: CDR1 SQVTM and CDR2 ANQGSEA. This CDR3 is 13 amino acids long. The DNA for the CDR3 is TGCAGCGTTGCCGTAGGACAAAACACTGAAGCTTTCTTT. It codes for CSVAVGQNTEAFF.

This clonotype showed up just a few times. The V call is TRBV6-5, the J call TRBJ1-1; the match to TRBD1 covers 9 bases. Germline lookup yields CDR1 MNHEY and CDR2 SVGAGI. CDR3 length: 14 amino acids. Trimming cost V 4 bases and J 4 bases; bases outside gene matches: 4. This chain's CDR3 is CASSSLGQGTEAFF. The CDR3 region has the DNA TGTGCCAGCAGTTCCTTGGGACAGGGCACTGAAGCTTTCTTT.

The rearrangement joins TRBV18 to TRBJ2-1; the D is unclear. V was shortened by 4 bases and J by 7 bases, with 11 bases between the two germline ends. The germline V gene encodes CDR1 KGHSH and CDR2 LQKENI. The length of the CDR3 is 13 residues. In nucleotides, the CDR3 is TGTGCCAGCTCACAATACGGAGAGAATGAGCAGTTCTTC. Its protein is CASSQYGENEQFF.

This chain uses TRBV4-3 with TRBJ2-4, with D perhaps TRBD1 (5 bases). Germline CDR1 and CDR2: LGHNA and YSLEER. V was clipped by 3 bases and J by 6 bases, with 9 bases between them. This CDR3 has 13 amino acids. Written as DNA, the CDR3 is TGCGCCAGCAGCCAGGGGCTAGTAAACATTCAGTACTTC. This codes for CASSQGLVNIQYF.

This clonotype was counted at least ten times. CDR3 residues: CASSFQRGGSDTQYF. Here the CDR3 DNA reads TGTGCCAGCAGTTTCCAGCGGGGGGGCTCAGATACGCAGTATTTT. J is TRBJ2-3 and V is TRBV27; 10 bases are shared with TRBD2. The germline gives CDR1 MNHEY, CDR2 SMNVEV (reference sequence). CDR3 length equals 15 residues. The V and J ends lost 3 bases and 4 bases, in that order; junction bases with no gene match: 4.

This clonotype was seen repeatedly, ten times or more. The rearrangement links TRBV29-1 to TRBJ1-2; no clear D gene. The CDR3 covers 14 residues. Per the germline V gene, CDR1 is SQVTM and CDR2 is ANQGSEA. The V end lost 0 bases, the J end lost 7 bases, and 15 bases lay between the germline ends. This CDR3 is CSVEDRDTSIGYTF. The CDR3 DNA is TGCAGCGTTGAAGATAGAGACACTTCGATTGGCTACACCTTC.

The chain uses TRBV7-9 and TRBJ2-5; 7 bases fit TRBD1. The length of the CDR3 is 15 residues. The germline CDR1 and CDR2 sequences are SEHNR and FQNEAQ (reference sequence). Germline trimming cut 3 bases from V and 4 bases from J; bases unmatched to any gene: 8. The CDR3 spells CASSFRGGSGETQYF. CDR3 bases: TGTGCCAGCAGCTTTCGAGGGGGCTCCGGAGAGACCCAGTACTTC.

The chain uses TRBV4-3 and TRBJ2-5; 8 bases align to TRBD2. Germline CDR1 reads LGHNA; CDR2 reads YSLEER. The CDR3 is 15 amino acids. The trim removed 2 bases at V and 5 bases at J, leaving 7 bases unmatched. DNA of the CDR3: TGCGCCAGCAGCCAAAGGGCGGGGGGCGCGGAGACCCAGTACTTC. Amino acid sequence: CASSQRAGGAETQYF.

The V and J genes are TRBV6-2 or TRBV6-3 and TRBJ2-1; 8 bases map to TRBD2. V shed 7 bases and J 2 bases; nucleotides not matched to a gene: 16. CDR3 size: 18 residues. Germline CDR1 is MNHEY and CDR2 is SVGEGT. This CDR3 is CASTTGGVVGLPYNEQFF. The CDR3 nucleotides are TGTGCCAGCACCACGGGGGGGGTCGTGGGACTACCCTACAATGAGCAGTTCTTC.

V and J are TRBV5-6 and TRBJ1-1; 10 bases map to TRBD1. The V and J ends lost 1 base and 4 bases, in that order; junction bases with no gene match: 7. Germline values: CDR1 SGHDT, CDR2 YYEEEE. The CDR3 sequence is 16 residues long. DNA for the CDR3: TGTGCCAGCAGCTTGAATCTTGGGACAGGGGTCACTGAAGCTTTCTTT. Translated, it gives CASSLNLGTGVTEAFF.

The J gene is TRBJ1-6, the V gene TRBV5-1, with a possible D match to TRBD1 (5 bases). Per germline, CDR1 SGHRS and CDR2 YFSETQ. V was clipped by 0 bases and J by 7 bases, with 11 bases between them. This CDR3 is 15 amino acids long. The DNA of the CDR3 is TGCGCCAGCAGCTTGGAGAGGGGCGAAAATTCACCCCTCCACTTT. Translated: CASSLERGENSPLHF.

This clonotype came up a few times. The chain links TRBV6-2 or TRBV6-3 to TRBJ2-7, with D hard to call. CDR3 length: 14 amino acids. V was shortened by 0 bases and J by 0 bases, with 6 bases between the two germline ends. Germline V gene data show CDR1 as MNHEY and CDR2 as SVGEGT. The CDR3, as DNA: TGTGCCAGCAGTTACTCGGTGAGCTCCTACGAGCAGTACGTC. Protein product: CASSYSVSSYEQYV.

The chain joins TRBV4-1 to TRBJ2-2, with 15 positions matching TRBD2. With V trimmed by 0 bases and J by 7 bases, 9 bases remained unmatched. The length of the CDR3 is 19 residues. CDR1 and CDR2 (germline): MGHRA, YSYEKL. DNA of the CDR3: TGCGCCAGCAGCCAAGAGACTCACGAGGGACTAGCGGGGGGCGGGGAGCTGTTTTTT. The encoded protein is CASSQETHEGLAGGGELFF.

The rearrangement uses TRBV18 and TRBJ1-5; no clear D. The germline gives CDR1 KGHSH, CDR2 LQKENI. The CDR3 has 15 amino acids. The ends were cut back, 6 bases at V and 4 bases at J, with 16 bases in the middle. CDR3: CASSLLEAENQPQHF. The DNA for the CDR3 is TGTGCCAGCTCCCTCCTGGAGGCTGAAAATCAGCCCCAGCATTTT. The whole variable domain, filled in from reference TRBV18 and TRBJ1-5, reads NAGVMQNPRHLVRRRGQEARLRCSPMKGHSHVYWYRQLPEEGLKFMVYLQKENIIDESGMPKERFSAEFPKEGPSILRIQQVVRGDSAAYFCASSLLEAENQPQHFGDGTRLSIL.

The J gene is TRBJ2-6, the V gene TRBV11-2, with 8 bases lining up with TRBD2. The CDR3 is 19 amino acids. The V gene end was trimmed by 2 bases and the J gene end by 2 bases; junction bases not matched to a gene: 11. Germline CDR1 is SGHAT and CDR2 is FQNNGV. This CDR3 reads CASSLKVGGGSAGANVLTF. CDR3 in DNA: TGTGCCAGCAGCTTAAAAGTTGGCGGGGGGTCGGCTGGGGCCAACGTCCTGACTTTC.

In this sample, this clonotype turned up a few times. The rearrangement joins TRBV11-2 to TRBJ2-5; D gene ambiguous. This CDR3 has 16 residues. Germline lookup yields CDR1 SGHAT and CDR2 FQNNGV. The V end was cut by 5 bases, the J end by 0 bases, with 16 bases between. This chain's CDR3 is CASSHSRRLNQETQYF. The CDR3, as DNA: TGTGCCAGCAGCCACTCCCGTCGACTGAACCAAGAGACCCAGTACTTC.

This clonotype was observed many times. A read error may account for a junction end that differs from germline. The chain uses TRBV5-1 and TRBJ1-2, with 9 positions matching TRBD1. There are 13 residues in the CDR3. The germline V gene has CDR1 SGHRS and CDR2 YFSETQ. The CDR3 protein is CASSPDRGYGYTF. CDR3 in DNA: TGTGCCAGCAGCCCGGACAGGGGCTATGGCTACACCTTC.

The table lists this clonotype with many counts. The chain uses TRBV27 and TRBJ2-2; TRBD2 matches 7 bases. CDR3 size: 15 residues. The junction had 4 bases not matched to a gene; V was cut back by 2 bases and J by 4 bases. Germline CDR1 and CDR2: MNHEY and SMNVEV (reference sequence). The CDR3 nucleotides are TGTGCCAGCAGTTTACGGCGGGGGAGCACCGGGGAGCTGTTTTTT. It is translated as CASSLRRGSTGELFF.

This clonotype showed up many times. This chain connects TRBV27 to TRBJ2-1, with 9 bases identical to TRBD1. Trimming removed 7 bases from V and 8 bases from J; junction bases left unmatched: 12. The CDR3 runs 15 residues. CDR1 and CDR2 from the germline V gene are MNHEY and SMNVEV (reference sequence). This CDR3 reads CASTLDRTGVDEQFF. Here the CDR3 DNA reads TGTGCCAGCACCCTGGACCGGACAGGGGTAGATGAGCAGTTCTTC.

This clonotype was seen a few times. This sequence joins TRBV9 and TRBJ2-5; D not resolved. The CDR3 spans 13 residues. Germline loops: CDR1 SGDLS, CDR2 YYNGEE. V was clipped by 4 bases and J by 5 bases, with 12 bases between them. The DNA for the CDR3 is TGTGCCAGCAGCCCCGTGGGTGCGGAGACCCAGTACTTC. It translates to CASSPVGAETQYF.

This clonotype was found a few times. The genes are TRBV16 and TRBJ1-5; weak D call: TRBD1 (5 bases). The CDR3 extends over 14 amino acids. CDR1 and CDR2 from the germline V gene are KGHSY and FQNENV. Trimming took off 0 bases at V and 5 bases at J, with 8 bases between the two ends. CDR3 DNA: TGTGCCAGCAGCCAATCGCAGGGCCATCAGCCCCAGCATTTT. It encodes CASSQSQGHQPQHF.

The CDR3 nucleotides read TGTGCCAGCAGTTTCGGACTTTCCTACGAGCAGTACTTC. Its translation: CASSFGLSYEQYF. The chain links TRBV12-3 or TRBV12-4 to TRBJ2-7; perhaps TRBD2 as D (5 bases). Trimming took off 3 bases at V and 1 base at J, with 7 bases between the two ends. The CDR3 covers 13 residues.

This clonotype appeared a few times. This rearrangement joins TRBV21-1 to TRBJ2-7; the table's D call TRBD1 went unverified against the DNA. TRBV21-1 is termed a pseudogene. The CDR3 covers 13 residues. The CDR3 sequence is CASSKDPGDEQYV. CDR3 coding DNA: TGTGCCAGCAGCAAAGACCCAGGGGACGAGCAGTACGTC.

This clonotype was detected many times. This chain uses TRBV5-4 with TRBJ2-3; perhaps TRBD2 as D (7 bases). Germline V gene lookup returns CDR1 SGHNT and CDR2 YYREEE (reference sequence). The CDR3 loop spans 14 amino acids. The V and J ends lost 4 bases and 2 bases respectively, with 11 bases between them. The CDR3 reads CASSRGGPTDTQYF. Written as DNA, the CDR3 is TGTGCCAGCAGCAGGGGGGGTCCCACAGATACGCAGTATTTT.

This clonotype was seen only a few times. This chain joins TRBV18 and TRBJ1-6; 9 nucleotides match TRBD1. The germline gives CDR1 KGHSH, CDR2 LQKENI. V shed 1 base, J shed 10 bases, and the junction held 5 bases outside the gene matches. This CDR3 comprises 15 residues. CDR3: CASSPQDRGGSPLHF. DNA for the CDR3: TGTGCCAGCTCACCACAGGACAGGGGTGGCTCACCCCTCCACTTT.

The chain uses TRBV15 and TRBJ1-5, with no clear D. The V end was cut by 5 bases, the J end by 9 bases, with 11 bases between. This CDR3 has 12 amino acids. In germline, CDR1 is LNHNV, CDR2 YYDKDF (reference sequence). The CDR3 reads CATSVRSLPQHF. The CDR3 nucleotides are TGTGCCACCAGCGTCAGGTCCTTGCCCCAGCATTTT.

This clonotype was detected a few times. V gene TRBV24-1 combines with J gene TRBJ2-2; 9 positions match TRBD1. The CDR3 runs to 18 residues. J was trimmed by 4 bases and V by 9 bases; bases with no gene match: 17. The germline CDR1 and CDR2 sequences are KGHDR and SFDVKD. The CDR3 reads CATEGGPGQGSGTGELFF. Here the CDR3 DNA reads TGTGCCACCGAGGGGGGTCCGGGACAGGGTTCCGGCACCGGGGAGCTGTTTTTT.

This clonotype was seen only a few times. This chain connects TRBV6-2 or TRBV6-3 to TRBJ2-2, with 7 bases lining up with TRBD1. This CDR3 spans 15 amino acids. With V trimmed by 4 bases and J by 5 bases, 7 bases remained unmatched. Germline CDR1 and CDR2: MNHEY and SVGEGT. DNA for the CDR3: TGTGCCAGCAGTTCGGGACAGAGATCAACCGGGGAGCTGTTTTTT. This gives the protein CASSSGQRSTGELFF.